This TCR beta chain is drawn from a study of cytotoxic CD8 clonotypes in ibrutinib-treated CLL. In the study overall: Treatment had run for a median around 12 months, range 6 to 36, when response samples were taken.

Points from the study as a whole: Before falling back toward baseline at progression, clonality had risen at the time of ibrutinib response.

The V segment lost 6 bases and the J segment 7 bases; nucleotides outside the gene matches: 6. Germline assignment: CDR1 MDHEN and CDR2 SYDVKM. CDR3 length: 14 amino acids. With respect to this clone: The antigen is not known.

Data came from immunoSEQ multiplex PCR; TCRdb stores just in-frame clones and leaves some out. The sample includes about 250,000 clones, roughly 70% of them seen just once. Source: PBMCs, taken after 24 months of ibrutinib treatment. The sequence was obtained from a human donor with chronic lymphocytic leukemia. This chain connects TRBV28 to TRBJ1-4, with TRBD1 identical over 9 bases. As DNA, the CDR3 is TGTGCCAGCAGGGGACAGGGTGGAGGTGAAAAACTGTTTTTT. This translates into CASRGQGGGEKLFF.